The T cell receptor (beta chain) described here comes from a study of blood T cells in healthy people across ages. In the study overall: There was about one barcoded beta molecule captured by template switching per two T cells. Study-wide findings and caveats: TCR beta diversity tracked closely with naive T cell percentage.

Germline V gene sequence: CDR1 GTSNPN, CDR2 SVGIG (reference sequence). V was clipped by 3 bases and J by 4 bases, with 18 bases between them. CDR3 size: 15 residues. This clonotype has a count of ten or more. Its cognate antigen is unknown. A J-beta primer mix and a sample-barcoded 5' primer were used in a second PCR of roughly 6 to 11 cycles. All cDNA molecules were each tagged by a template-switch adaptor with 12 random nucleotides. TCRdb reprocessed the 5' RACE reads with MiXCR, giving one entry per CDR3 protein. The sample consists of 1.5 million to 2 million distinct CDR3 sequences, 34% of them appearing once.

Sequenced material: blood. This clonotype originated in a young woman in good health. The rearrangement joins TRBV30 to TRBJ1-2; weak D call: TRBD1 (5 bases). CDR3 sequence reads: CAWSVGTDGGYGYTF. The CDR3 DNA is TGTGCCTGGAGCGTCGGGACCGACGGGGGCTATGGCTACACCTTC.